These 24 T cell receptor beta chains share one sample of origin, sequenced in a study of T cells after yellow fever vaccination. TCRdb redid the calling of the 5' RACE reads with MiXCR, one entry per CDR3 protein. The data show around 600,000 distinct CDR3 sequences, 9% to 15% seen once. The sample in question was PBMCs, obtained on the day of the yellow fever booster vaccination. These receptors all come from a man aged 30-40 years who received the YFV17D yellow fever vaccine.

DNA for the CDR3: TGCAGCGTTTTAACGGGGGCTGAAGCTTTCTTT. Its translation: CSVLTGAEAFF. This chain uses TRBV29-1 with TRBJ1-1, with a possible D match to TRBD1 (5 bases). Germline values: CDR1 SQVTM, CDR2 ANQGSEA. CDR3 length: 11 amino acids. Trimming stripped 5 bases from V and 6 bases from J, with 10 bases between.

Ten or more counts support this clonotype. The rearrangement joins TRBV24-1 to TRBJ2-7; tentative D call: TRBD1 (6 bases). The germline V gene has CDR1 KGHDR and CDR2 SFDVKD. Trimming took 3 bases from V and 9 from J, leaving 14 bases between them. The CDR3 spans 13 residues. CDR3 coding DNA: TGTGCCACCAGTGATAAAGTGACAGGTCTGCAGTACTTC. Translating it yields CATSDKVTGLQYF.

This clonotype was seen a handful of times. The chain carries TRBV18 and TRBJ2-3; 7 positions agree with TRBD1. CDR1 is KGHSH and CDR2 is LQKENI in the germline V gene. The ends lost 5 bases at V and 4 bases at J; junction bases unmatched: 6. The CDR3 runs 14 residues. In DNA form, the CDR3 reads TGTGCCAGCTCATCCTATACAGGGGCAGATACGCAGTATTTT. It specifies CASSSYTGADTQYF.

The chain is built from TRBV27 and TRBJ2-6; no clear D gene. Per germline, CDR1 MNHEY and CDR2 SMNVEV (reference sequence). V lost 5 bases and J 0 bases, leaving 11 bases between the germline ends. The CDR3 is 16 residues long. The DNA of the CDR3 is TGTGCCAGCAGTGGTATGATAAGCTCTGGGGCCAACGTCCTGACTTTC. Residues: CASSGMISSGANVLTF.

There are many counts of this clonotype. The V gene is TRBV18, the J gene TRBJ1-5; maybe TRBD1 (5 bases). The length of the CDR3 is 13 residues. Trimming took off 4 bases at V and 5 bases at J, with 9 bases between the two ends. Looked up from germline, CDR1 is KGHSH and CDR2 is LQKENI. CDR3 nucleotides: TGTGCCAGCTCACTCACAGGCTATCAGCCCCAGCATTTT. Its translation is CASSLTGYQPQHF.

The chain uses TRBV11-1 and TRBJ2-3, with TRBD2 matching over 7 bases. The CDR3 loop spans 18 amino acids. Germline V gives CDR1 SGHAT, CDR2 FQDESV (reference sequence). V was pared by 5 bases and J by 4 bases, with 18 bases of the junction left unmatched. CDR3 amino acids: CASSTRLTSGISADTQYF. DNA of the CDR3: TGTGCCAGCAGCACTCGACTGACCAGCGGGATCTCGGCAGATACGCAGTATTTT. Together with reference TRBV11-1 and TRBJ2-3, the CDR3 gives the full variable domain: EAEVAQSPRYKITEKSQAVAFWCDPISGHATLYWYRQILGQGPELLVQFQDESVVDDSQLPKDRFSAERLKGVDSTLKIQPAELGDSAMYLCASSTRLTSGISADTQYFGPGTRLTVL.

This clonotype was seen a handful of times. The chain has TRBV6-2 or TRBV6-3 and TRBJ2-1; TRBD2 matches 9 bases. In germline, CDR1 is MNHEY, CDR2 SVGEGT. The CDR3 consists of 14 residues. V shed 8 bases, J shed 6 bases, and the junction held 8 bases outside the gene matches. The CDR3 reads CASLTSGPRNEQFF. CDR3 DNA sequence: TGTGCCAGCCTAACTAGCGGGCCTCGCAATGAGCAGTTCTTC.

The chain is built from TRBV20-1 and TRBJ2-5; D gene ambiguous. The CDR3 totals 13 residues. Germline V gives CDR1 DFQATT, CDR2 SNEGSKA (reference sequence). Trimming took 4 bases from V and 5 from J, leaving 14 bases between them. This CDR3 is CSAKFKPRETQYF. The CDR3 DNA is TGCAGTGCTAAATTCAAGCCCCGGGAGACCCAGTACTTC.

The table lists this clonotype with a few counts. The V call is TRBV4-3, the J call TRBJ2-2; 7 bases align to TRBD1. Germline values: CDR1 LGHNA, CDR2 YSLEER. The V and J ends lost 4 bases and 5 bases, in that order; junction bases with no gene match: 10. The CDR3 has 16 residues. CDR3 nucleotides: TGCGCCAGCAGCCCATATAGGAAGGGGGCAACCGGGGAGCTGTTTTTT. Translated, it gives CASSPYRKGATGELFF.

This sequence joins TRBV12-3 or TRBV12-4 and TRBJ1-1; 10 nucleotides line up with TRBD1. J gave up 5 bases and V 7 bases, and 7 bases lay outside the gene matches. CDR3 length: 14 residues. CDR3 nucleotides: TGTGCCAGCAAAACGACAGGGGGCCGGACTGAAGCTTTCTTT. This codes for CASKTTGGRTEAFF.

This clonotype occurred a few times. The chain is built from TRBV5-1 and TRBJ2-7; 9 bases are a match to TRBD1. This CDR3 spans 15 amino acids. Germline V gene lookup returns CDR1 SGHRS and CDR2 YFSETQ. The V segment lost 2 bases and the J segment 4 bases; nucleotides outside the gene matches: 7. The CDR3 reads CASSLGQGRTYEQYF. CDR3 nucleotide sequence: TGCGCCAGCAGCTTAGGACAGGGGCGCACGTACGAGCAGTACTTC. Full variable domain (rest looked up from reference TRBV5-1 and TRBJ2-7): KAGVTQTPRYLIKTRGQQVTLSCSPISGHRSVSWYQQTPGQGLQFLFEYFSETQRNKGNFPGRFSGRQFSNSRSEMNVSTLELGDSALYLCASSLGQGRTYEQYFGPGTRLTVT.

The rearrangement uses TRBV10-3 and TRBJ2-1; 9 bases fit TRBD2. The germline V gene encodes CDR1 ENHRY and CDR2 SYGVKD. Germline trimming cut 6 bases from V and 5 bases from J; bases unmatched to any gene: 8. The CDR3 is 15 residues long. The CDR3 here is CAIRPWVAGDNEQFF. The CDR3 DNA follows: TGTGCCATCAGGCCGTGGGTAGCGGGAGACAATGAGCAGTTCTTC.

This clonotype was picked up a small number of times. The chain has TRBV21-1 and TRBJ1-2; the DNA was not used to check the table's D call, TRBD1. TRBV21-1 is labeled a pseudogene. This CDR3 is 16 amino acids long. The CDR3 spells CASSKSGGPANYGYTF. The CDR3 coding sequence is TGTGCCAGCAGCAAATCGGGGGGCCCAGCTAACTATGGCTACACCTTC.

About this clonotype itself: A much larger clone sits a single nucleotide away, making a read error possible. The V gene is TRBV20-1, the J gene TRBJ2-5, with 9 bases that match TRBD1. The germline V gene encodes CDR1 DFQATT and CDR2 SNEGSKA (reference sequence). The CDR3 covers 13 residues. The CDR3 is CSAQDRGQETLYF. The CDR3 nucleotides read TGCAGTGCACAGGACAGGGGTCAAGAGACCCTGTACTTC.

In its sample, this clonotype was seen a few times. V is TRBV5-1 and J is TRBJ2-5; 7 nucleotides match TRBD2. The trim removed 4 bases at V and 0 bases at J, leaving 9 bases unmatched. The CDR3 is 16 residues long. Germline V gene lookup returns CDR1 SGHRS and CDR2 YFSETQ. The CDR3 is CASSRRLADYQETQYF. CDR3 bases: TGCGCCAGCAGCCGGAGACTAGCAGATTACCAAGAGACCCAGTACTTC. The whole variable domain, remainder taken from reference TRBV5-1 and TRBJ2-5, is KAGVTQTPRYLIKTRGQQVTLSCSPISGHRSVSWYQQTPGQGLQFLFEYFSETQRNKGNFPGRFSGRQFSNSRSEMNVSTLELGDSALYLCASSRRLADYQETQYFGPGTRLLVL.

The sample holds a few counts of this clonotype. V and J are TRBV29-1 and TRBJ1-2; D is ambiguous. Germline values: CDR1 SQVTM, CDR2 ANQGSEA. The CDR3 runs to 11 residues. V was pared by 3 bases and J by 4 bases, with 6 bases between. In DNA, the CDR3 is TGCAGCGTTGACTCAGCCTATGGCTACACCTTC. As protein: CSVDSAYGYTF.

This chain connects TRBV4-3 to TRBJ2-6; D might be TRBD2 (5 bases). Germline V gene data show CDR1 as LGHNA and CDR2 as YSLEER. Trimming left V 0 bases short and J 2 bases short, with 14 bases between. The CDR3 totals 18 residues. The CDR3 is CASSQDSARAAGANVLTF. The CDR3, as DNA: TGCGCCAGCAGCCAAGATAGTGCGCGGGCGGCTGGGGCCAACGTCCTGACTTTC.

CDR3 region: CASSRGISGTAVDEQFF. CDR3 sequence (DNA): TGTGCCAGCAGTCGGGGAATTTCCGGGACAGCTGTCGATGAGCAGTTCTTC. The chain links TRBV6-2 or TRBV6-3 to TRBJ2-1; 7 positions agree with TRBD1. V lost 5 bases, J lost 8 bases, and 18 bases stayed unmatched. Looked up from germline, CDR1 is MNHEY and CDR2 is SVGEGT. This CDR3 is built from 17 residues.

This clonotype showed up just a few times. J is TRBJ2-1 and V is TRBV18; 7 bases are shared with TRBD2. V trimming: 4 bases; J trimming: 6 bases; junction bases outside the gene matches: 6. Germline V gene sequence: CDR1 KGHSH, CDR2 LQKENI. This CDR3 region has 14 residues. In DNA, the CDR3 is TGTGCCAGCTCACAGCCGGGACTAACCAATGAGCAGTTCTTC. It encodes CASSQPGLTNEQFF.

This clonotype was observed at least ten times. A clone one base away is much larger, so this may be a read error. This chain links TRBV6-5 with TRBJ2-5; 7 bases match TRBD2. CDR3 length equals 15 residues. The V segment lost 2 bases and the J segment 0 bases; nucleotides outside the gene matches: 3. Germline lookup yields CDR1 MNHEY and CDR2 SVGAGI. The CDR3 loop is CASSYVGGYQETQYF. Written as DNA, the CDR3 is TGTGCCAGCAGTTACGTGGGGGGGTACCAAGAGACCCAGTACTTC.

V usage is TRBV6-2 or TRBV6-3 and J usage is TRBJ1-1; 7 nucleotides line up with TRBD1. The CDR3 has 14 residues. Losses at the gene ends were 8 bases for V and 5 bases for J; bases not matched to a gene: 11. Germline V CDR1 and CDR2: MNHEY, SVGEGT. In nucleotides, the CDR3 is TGTGCCAGCTGGGCCGCAGGGGGATGGACTGAAGCTTTCTTT. This translates into CASWAAGGWTEAFF.

This clonotype turned up a few times. The chain uses TRBV7-2 and TRBJ2-1; D is unresolved. The germline V gene encodes CDR1 SGHTA and CDR2 FQGNSA. This CDR3 region has 15 residues. V lost 6 bases and J 6 bases, leaving 18 bases between the germline ends. The CDR3 reads CASSPALYSFNEQFF. In DNA, the CDR3 is TGTGCCAGCAGTCCTGCTTTATATTCGTTCAATGAGCAGTTCTTC.

This clonotype was seen a handful of times. The rearrangement links TRBV12-1 to TRBJ2-7; TRBD2, as called in the table, went unchecked against the DNA. TRBV12-1 is deemed a pseudogene. This CDR3 is built from 17 residues. The chain's CDR3 is CASSLGLAGEYNYEQYF. CDR3 DNA: TGTGCCAGCAGTTTGGGACTAGCGGGAGAGTACAACTACGAGCAGTACTTC.

V usage is TRBV29-1 and J usage is TRBJ2-1; the match to TRBD1 covers 9 bases. With 4 bases clipped from V and 6 bases from J, the junction kept 13 bases outside the gene matches. Germline CDR1 reads SQVTM; CDR2 reads ANQGSEA. This CDR3 is built from 16 residues. CDR3 nucleotide sequence: TGCAGCGTTGGGGGAGCCGGGACAGGGATCCCCAATGAGCAGTTCTTC. Its protein product is CSVGGAGTGIPNEQFF.